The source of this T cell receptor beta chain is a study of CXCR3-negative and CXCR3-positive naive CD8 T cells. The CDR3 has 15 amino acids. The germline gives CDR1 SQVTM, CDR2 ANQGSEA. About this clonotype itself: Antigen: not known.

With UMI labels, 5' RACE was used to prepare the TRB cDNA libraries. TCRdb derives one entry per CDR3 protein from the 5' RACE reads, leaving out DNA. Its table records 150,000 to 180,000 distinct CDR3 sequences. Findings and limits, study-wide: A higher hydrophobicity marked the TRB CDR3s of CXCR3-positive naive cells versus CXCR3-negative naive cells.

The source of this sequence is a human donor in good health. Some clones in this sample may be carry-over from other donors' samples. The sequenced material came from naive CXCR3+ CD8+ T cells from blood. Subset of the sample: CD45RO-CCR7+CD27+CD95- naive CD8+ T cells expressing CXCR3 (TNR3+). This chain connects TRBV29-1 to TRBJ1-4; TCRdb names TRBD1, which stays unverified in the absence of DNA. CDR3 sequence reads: CSVEEERGVGEKLFF.